This is a list of T cell receptor beta chains from one sample in a study of T cell repertoires in cytomegalovirus infection. These receptors have no known antigen. TCRdb called the reads again in MiXCR, with one record for every CDR3 protein. The repertoire includes about 830,000 distinct CDR3 sequences, less than 35% of them detected once, and under 15% sits in the top ten. The material was cultured CD8+ T cells from PBMCs, obtained from culture after CMV antigen stimulation. These receptors came from a human donor in good health (CMV status not recorded). Some clones in this sample may be carry-over from other donors' samples. Both conserved end residues are part of each CDR3. The D gene is left open where the match is weak. Not every row has a clone size; where given, it reads once, few, many or a size class.

>.|.|TRBV6-6|TRBJ1-2
TGTGCCAGCAGTTACTCGTGGGCTGGGGATGGCTACACCTTC
CASSYSWAGDGYTF
>TRBD1|few|TRBV6-1|TRBJ2-1
TGTGCCAGCAGGTTTCGACAGGGGGATGTCAATGAGCAGTTCTTC
CASRFRQGDVNEQFF
>.|few|TRBV6-2/TRBV6-3|TRBJ2-1
TGTGCCAGCAGTTACTCGACCAGGGCAGACTACAATGAGCAGTTCTTC
CASSYSTRADYNEQFF
>.|.|TRBV11-2|TRBJ2-1
TGTGCCAGCAGCAAGGGAATCAATGAGCAGTTCTTC
CASSKGINEQFF
>.|few|TRBV6-5|TRBJ2-3
TGTGCCAGCAGTTACTCAGACAGTGGCACAGATACGCAGTATTTT
CASSYSDSGTDTQYF
>.|few|TRBV7-6|TRBJ1-1
TGTGCCAGCAGCTGGGTTGACTCTGAAGCTTTCTTT
CASSWVDSEAFF
>.|.|TRBV6-2/TRBV6-3|TRBJ1-2
TGTGCCAGCAGTTACTTGGGTCGGGGGCAACGCAGCTATGGCTACACCTTC
CASSYLGRGQRSYGYTF
>.|.|TRBV7-2|TRBJ2-1
TGTGCCAGCAGCTTAACGAGCGCTCTATACAATGAGCAGTTCTTC
CASSLTSALYNEQFF
>.|few|TRBV7-9|TRBJ2-1
TGTGCCAGCAGCTTAGTCGAAGAGGAGCAGTTCTTC
CASSLVEEEQFF
>.|.|TRBV12-5|TRBJ2-1
TGTGCTAGTGAGTCGGTGCGGTATGAGCAGTTCTTC
CASESVRYEQFF
>.|.|TRBV7-8|TRBJ1-1
TGTGCCAGCAGCTCCAGGGAGTGGCAGGTCAGGCACACTGAAGCTTTCTTT
CASSSREWQVRHTEAFF
>TRBD1|.|TRBV19|TRBJ2-5
TGTGCCAGTAGTCCGGACAGGCGAGACGAGACCCAGTACTTC
CASSPDRRDETQYF
>TRBD1|few|TRBV4-1|TRBJ1-1
TGCGCCAGCAGCCAAGACTCCCGGGGACAGGGGAGGGTGAACACTGAAGCTTTCTTT
CASSQDSRGQGRVNTEAFF
>TRBD1|.|TRBV24-1|TRBJ2-1
TGTGCCACCAGTGACCTGACAGGGGGTGGGGAGCAGTTCTTC
CATSDLTGGGEQFF
>.|.|TRBV12-3/TRBV12-4|TRBJ2-2
TGTGCCAGCAGTTTTATAGAACAGCCGAACACCGGGGAGCTGTTTTTT
CASSFIEQPNTGELFF
>.|many|TRBV7-9|TRBJ2-3
TGTGCCAGCAGCGACCCCGTGGCAGATACGCAGTATTTT
CASSDPVADTQYF
>.|few|TRBV12-3/TRBV12-4|TRBJ1-1
TGTGCCAGCACCCTTGAAGCTTTCTTT
CASTLEAFF
>.|few|TRBV9|TRBJ1-2
TGTGCCAGCAGCGAAAACACAGGCTCAGGATATGGCTACACCTTC
CASSENTGSGYGYTF
>.|.|TRBV7-9|TRBJ2-3
TGTGCCAGCAGCTTAGTGGGCAGGCCCGACCCCGAAGATACGCAGTATTTT
CASSLVGRPDPEDTQYF
>TRBD2|.|TRBV11-2|TRBJ2-3
TGTGCCAGCAGCTCCCGAAAGACTAGCGGGGTAGGAGATACGCAGTATTTT
CASSSRKTSGVGDTQYF
>TRBD1|few|TRBV19|TRBJ1-6
TGTGCCAGTAGTAACAGGGGCGCCTCACCCCTCCACTTT
CASSNRGASPLHF
>.|few|TRBV12-5|TRBJ1-3
TGTGCTAGTGGTTCCCCCCCCGGGTCTGGAAACACCATATATTTT
CASGSPPGSGNTIYF
>.|few|TRBV12-3/TRBV12-4|TRBJ2-1
TGTGCCAGCAGACACGGATGGGATGAGCAGTTCTTC
CASRHGWDEQFF
>TRBD2|.|TRBV6-2/TRBV6-3|TRBJ2-3
TGTGCCAGCAGTGATCGGACTAGCGGGGCCCTCACAGATACGCAGTATTTT
CASSDRTSGALTDTQYF
>TRBD1|.|TRBV9|TRBJ1-2
TGTGTCAGCAGCGCTACAGGGGGCGCAGGGGGCTACACCTTC
CVSSATGGAGGYTF
>.|.|TRBV4-1|TRBJ1-1
TGCGCCAGCAGCCAAGAGATACAGGGTAACACTGAAGCTTTCTTT
CASSQEIQGNTEAFF
>.|.|TRBV19|TRBJ2-5
TGTGCCAGTAGTATAGGACTAGAGTTACGAGAGACCCAGTACTTC
CASSIGLELRETQYF
>TRBD1|few|TRBV6-6|TRBJ2-7
TGTGCCAGCAGTTTAACCGGGACAGGGTACTCCTACGAGCAGTACTTC
CASSLTGTGYSYEQYF
>.|.|TRBV2|TRBJ2-3
TGTGCCATCCTCGGGACTTCCGATACGCAGTATTTT
CAILGTSDTQYF
>TRBD1|.|TRBV7-2|TRBJ1-1
TGTGCCAGCAGCTCGTTACAGGGGGCAATCACTGAAGCTTTCTTT
CASSSLQGAITEAFF
>.|few|TRBV6-1|TRBJ2-7
TGTGCCAGCCGGCTTTGGGGCCAGTTCAAAGAGCAGTACTTC
CASRLWGQFKEQYF
>.|.|TRBV6-1|TRBJ2-1
TGTGCCAGCAGTGATAAAAGGGGTTCCTACAATGAGCAGTTCTTC
CASSDKRGSYNEQFF
>TRBD2|.|TRBV28|TRBJ2-1
TGTGCCAGCAGTTTGACTAGCGGGGGTTTCTCCTACAATGAGCAGTTCTTC
CASSLTSGGFSYNEQFF
>.|few|TRBV5-6|TRBJ1-6
TGTGCCAGCAGCTTGGGGGAGGCCCGACCACCCCTCCACTTT
CASSLGEARPPLHF
>TRBD1|.|TRBV27|TRBJ1-6
TGTGCCAGCAGCCTTCAAACAGGGGGCTTGTCACCCCTCCACTTT
CASSLQTGGLSPLHF
>.|.|TRBV9|TRBJ2-5
TGTGCCAGCAGCTCCAGCGGAGGACGCCAAGAGACCCAGTACTTC
CASSSSGGRQETQYF
>TRBD2|.|TRBV28|TRBJ2-3
TGTGCCAGCAGTCGTGGCGGGGGGGGCCCCCTTGGTACGCAGTATTTT
CASSRGGGGPLGTQYF
>.|.|TRBV5-4|TRBJ2-2
TGTGCCAGCAGCGGGGAGACAAGAGTGAACACCGGGGAGCTGTTTTTT
CASSGETRVNTGELFF
>.|.|TRBV19|TRBJ1-5
TGTGCCAGTAGTTCTTCCCCAGTTGGATTTAGCAATCAGCCCCAGCATTTT
CASSSSPVGFSNQPQHF
>.|.|TRBV27|TRBJ1-1
TGTGCCAGCAGTTACACAATCGACGGGAACACTGAAGCTTTCTTT
CASSYTIDGNTEAFF
>.|.|TRBV6-2/TRBV6-3|TRBJ2-4
TGTGCCACCTTGGCCGGGCTAAGTTGGTACTTC
CATLAGLSWYF
>.|.|TRBV7-9|TRBJ2-7
TGTGCCAGCAGCTTAGGGGGACACCCGTTGGGGGAGCAGTACTTC
CASSLGGHPLGEQYF
>TRBD1|few|TRBV2|TRBJ1-2
TGTGCCAGCAGTTCATCCGGACAGGCGGTTGAGGTCACCTTC
CASSSSGQAVEVTF
>.|.|TRBV19|TRBJ1-1
TGTGCCAGTAGTTCAACCTGGGACCGCGAGAACACTGAAGCTTTCTTT
CASSSTWDRENTEAFF
>.|many|TRBV12-3/TRBV12-4|TRBJ1-1
TGTGCCAGCAGTTGGGACGGCACTGAAGCTTTCTTT
CASSWDGTEAFF
>.|few|TRBV9|TRBJ1-2
TGTGCCAGCAGCCCATGGGGGGCACGAGCTAACTATGGCTACACCTTC
CASSPWGARANYGYTF
>.|.|TRBV9|TRBJ1-1
TGTGCCAGCAGCGCTCAGGACGGTAACACTGAAGCTTTCTTT
CASSAQDGNTEAFF
>TRBD1|many|TRBV7-9|TRBJ1-1
TGTGCCAGCAGCCCCTCCGACAGGGGATGGGCCACTGAAGCTTTCTTT
CASSPSDRGWATEAFF
>.|few|TRBV4-2|TRBJ2-1
TGTGCCAGCAGCCAAAGGGGGGTGCGGGGCTCATCGAGTAGGTCCTACAATGAGCAGTTCTTC
CASSQRGVRGSSSRSYNEQFF
>TRBD1|.|TRBV28|TRBJ1-5
TGTGCCAGCATCCAGGGGGCACCCTATAGCAATCAGCCCCAGCATTTT
CASIQGAPYSNQPQHF
>TRBD1|.|TRBV6-6|TRBJ2-7
TGTGCCAGCAGCCCTACGAGGACAGGGCTAAGCTCCTACGAGCAGTACTTC
CASSPTRTGLSSYEQYF
>.|.|TRBV10-3|TRBJ1-1
TGTGCCATCAGTGACCAAGATTTAACGGGCGCTGAAGCTTTCTTT
CAISDQDLTGAEAFF
>.|few|TRBV6-5|TRBJ1-2
TGTGCCAGCAGTGCGGACAGTAATGGCTACACCTTC
CASSADSNGYTF
>TRBD1|few|TRBV7-8|TRBJ2-7
TGTGCCAGCAGCTTAGCGAGGGACAGCCTTCGGGCCTACGAGCAGTACTTC
CASSLARDSLRAYEQYF
>TRBD1|once|TRBV6-2/TRBV6-3|TRBJ2-2
TGTGCCAGCAGTTACTCGGGGACAGCCTTCGGGGAGCTGTTATTT
CASSYSGTAFGELLF
>.|.|TRBV7-9|TRBJ2-3
TGTGCCAGCAGCTTAGCCCCAGACCCCACAGATACGCAGTATTTT
CASSLAPDPTDTQYF
>.|.|TRBV2|TRBJ2-6
TGTGCCAGCAGTGTTTTAGGGGAGGATGTCCGCTCTGGGGCCAACGTCCTGACTTTC
CASSVLGEDVRSGANVLTF
>.|few|TRBV6-2/TRBV6-3|TRBJ1-1
TGTGCCAGCAGTTACGAGCCCCAGATTAACACTGAAGCTTTCTTT
CASSYEPQINTEAFF